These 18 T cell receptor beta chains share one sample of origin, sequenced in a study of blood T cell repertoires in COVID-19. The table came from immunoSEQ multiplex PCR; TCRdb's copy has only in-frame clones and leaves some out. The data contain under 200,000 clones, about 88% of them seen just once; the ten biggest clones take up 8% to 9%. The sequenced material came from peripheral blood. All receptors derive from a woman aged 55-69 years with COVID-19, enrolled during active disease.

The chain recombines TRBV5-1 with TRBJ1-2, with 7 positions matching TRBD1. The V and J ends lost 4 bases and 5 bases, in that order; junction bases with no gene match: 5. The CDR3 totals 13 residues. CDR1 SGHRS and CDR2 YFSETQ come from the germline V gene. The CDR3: CASSAGTDYGYTF. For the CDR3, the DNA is TGCGCCAGCAGCGCCGGGACAGATTATGGCTACACCTTC.

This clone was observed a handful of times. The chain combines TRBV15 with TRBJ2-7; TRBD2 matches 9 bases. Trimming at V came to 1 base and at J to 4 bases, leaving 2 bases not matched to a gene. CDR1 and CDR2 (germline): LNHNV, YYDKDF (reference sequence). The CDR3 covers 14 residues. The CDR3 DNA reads TGTGCCACCAGCAGAGTAGCGGGAGCGTACGAGCAGTACTTC. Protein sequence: CATSRVAGAYEQYF.

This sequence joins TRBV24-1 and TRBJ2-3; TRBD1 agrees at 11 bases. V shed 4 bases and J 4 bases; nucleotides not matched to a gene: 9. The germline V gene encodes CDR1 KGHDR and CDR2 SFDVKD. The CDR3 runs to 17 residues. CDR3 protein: CATSEPTPGQGADTQYF. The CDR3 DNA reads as TGTGCCACCAGTGAGCCAACCCCGGGACAGGGGGCAGATACGCAGTATTTT.

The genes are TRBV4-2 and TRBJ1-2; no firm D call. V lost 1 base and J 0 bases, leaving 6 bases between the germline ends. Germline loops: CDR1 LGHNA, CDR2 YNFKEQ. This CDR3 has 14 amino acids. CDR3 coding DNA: TGTGCCAGCAGCCAAGGAGGAACTAACTATGGCTACACCTTC. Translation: CASSQGGTNYGYTF.

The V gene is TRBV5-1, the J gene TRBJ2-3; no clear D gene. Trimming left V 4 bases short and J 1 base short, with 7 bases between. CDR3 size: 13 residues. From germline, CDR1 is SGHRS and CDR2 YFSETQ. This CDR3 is CASSVQGTDTQYF. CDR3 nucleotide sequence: TGCGCCAGCAGCGTCCAGGGCACAGATACGCAGTATTTT.

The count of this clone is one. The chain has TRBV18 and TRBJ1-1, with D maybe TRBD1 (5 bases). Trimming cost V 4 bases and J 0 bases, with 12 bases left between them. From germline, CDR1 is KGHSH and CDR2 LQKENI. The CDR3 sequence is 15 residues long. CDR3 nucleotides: TGTGCCAGCTCACGGACACAGGAGATGAACACTGAAGCTTTCTTT. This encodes CASSRTQEMNTEAFF.

The CDR3 is CASSLAGAGDEQFF. CDR3 bases: TGTGCCAGCAGCTTAGCGGGGGCCGGGGATGAGCAGTTCTTC. The genes are TRBV7-3 and TRBJ2-1; D is possibly TRBD2 (7 bases). V was trimmed by 2 bases and J by 8 bases, leaving 13 bases between them. The CDR3 sequence is 14 residues long. The V gene's germline CDR1 is SGHTA and CDR2 FQGTGA.

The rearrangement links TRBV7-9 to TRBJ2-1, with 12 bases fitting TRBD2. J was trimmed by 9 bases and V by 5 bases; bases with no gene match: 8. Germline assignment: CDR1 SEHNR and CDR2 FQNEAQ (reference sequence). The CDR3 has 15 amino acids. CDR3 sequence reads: CASSELAGGLSEQFF. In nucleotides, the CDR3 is TGTGCCAGCAGCGAACTAGCGGGAGGCCTCAGTGAGCAGTTCTTC.

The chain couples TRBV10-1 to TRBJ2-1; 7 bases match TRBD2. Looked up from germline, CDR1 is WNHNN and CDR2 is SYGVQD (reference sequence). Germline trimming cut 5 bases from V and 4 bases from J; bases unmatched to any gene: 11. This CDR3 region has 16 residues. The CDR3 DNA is TGCGCCAGCAGTCGGAATACGGGGGGACCGTACAATGAGCAGTTCTTC. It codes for CASSRNTGGPYNEQFF.

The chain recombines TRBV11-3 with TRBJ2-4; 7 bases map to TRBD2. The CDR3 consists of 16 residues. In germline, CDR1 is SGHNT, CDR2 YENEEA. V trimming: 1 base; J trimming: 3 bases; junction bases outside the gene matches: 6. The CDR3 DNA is TGTGCCAGCAGCTTAGGCGGGAGTAAGGACAAAAACATTCAGTACTTC. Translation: CASSLGGSKDKNIQYF.

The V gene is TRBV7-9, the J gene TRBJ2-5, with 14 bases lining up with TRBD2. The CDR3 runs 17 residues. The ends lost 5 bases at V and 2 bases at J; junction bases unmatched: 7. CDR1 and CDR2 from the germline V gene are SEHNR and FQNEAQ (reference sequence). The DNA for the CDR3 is TGTGCCAGCAGCCCCGGACTAGCGGGGGGAAAACAAGAGACCCAGTACTTC. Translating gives CASSPGLAGGKQETQYF.

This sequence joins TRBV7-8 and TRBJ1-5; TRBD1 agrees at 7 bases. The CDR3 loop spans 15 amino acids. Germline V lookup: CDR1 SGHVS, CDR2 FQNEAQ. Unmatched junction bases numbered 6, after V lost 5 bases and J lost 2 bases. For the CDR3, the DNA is TGTGCCAGCAGCCCGACCACAGGGGGCAATCAGCCCCAGCATTTT. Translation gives CASSPTTGGNQPQHF.

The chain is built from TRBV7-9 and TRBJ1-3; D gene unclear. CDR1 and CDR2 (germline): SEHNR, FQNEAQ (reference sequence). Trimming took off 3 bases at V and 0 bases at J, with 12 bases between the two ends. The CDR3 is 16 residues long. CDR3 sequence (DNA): TGTGCCAGCAGCTTTGAGGCGGCAAGCTCTGGAAACACCATATATTTT. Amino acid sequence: CASSFEAASSGNTIYF.

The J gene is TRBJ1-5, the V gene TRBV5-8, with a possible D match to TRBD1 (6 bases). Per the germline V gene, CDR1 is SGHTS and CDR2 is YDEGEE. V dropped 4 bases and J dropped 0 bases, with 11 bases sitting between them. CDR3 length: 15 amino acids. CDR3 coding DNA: TGTGCCAGCAGCGCCCGACAGGTTAGCAATCAGCCCCAGCATTTT. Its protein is CASSARQVSNQPQHF.

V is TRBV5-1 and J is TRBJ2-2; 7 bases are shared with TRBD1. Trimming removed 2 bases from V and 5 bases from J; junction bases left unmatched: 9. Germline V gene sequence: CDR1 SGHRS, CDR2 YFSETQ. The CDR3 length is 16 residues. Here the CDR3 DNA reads TGCGCCAGCAGCTTTAGACAGGGCGGAATGACCGGGGAGCTGTTTTTT. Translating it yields CASSFRQGGMTGELFF.

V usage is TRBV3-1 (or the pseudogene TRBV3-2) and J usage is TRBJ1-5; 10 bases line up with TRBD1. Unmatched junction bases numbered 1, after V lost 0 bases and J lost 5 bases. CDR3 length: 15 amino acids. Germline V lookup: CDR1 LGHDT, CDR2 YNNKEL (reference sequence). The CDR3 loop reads CASSQEGTGDQPQHF. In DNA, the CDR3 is TGTGCCAGCAGCCAAGAGGGGACAGGGGATCAGCCCCAGCATTTT.

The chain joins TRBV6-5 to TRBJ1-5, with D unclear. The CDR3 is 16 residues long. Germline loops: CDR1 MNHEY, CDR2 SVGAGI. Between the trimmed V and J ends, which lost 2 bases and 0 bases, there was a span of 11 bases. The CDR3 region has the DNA TGTGCCAGCAGTTACACGGGGAAGGGTAGCAATCAGCCCCAGCATTTT. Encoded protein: CASSYTGKGSNQPQHF.

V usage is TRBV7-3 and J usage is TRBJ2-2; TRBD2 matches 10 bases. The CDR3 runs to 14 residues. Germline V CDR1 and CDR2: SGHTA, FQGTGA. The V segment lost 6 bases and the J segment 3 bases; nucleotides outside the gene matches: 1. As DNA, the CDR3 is TGTGCCAGCAGACTAGCGGGGTACACCGGGGAGCTGTTTTTT. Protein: CASRLAGYTGELFF.